A single sample is the source of the 32 T cell receptor beta chains below, sequenced in a study of blood T cell repertoires in COVID-19. Sequenced by immunoSEQ multiplex PCR; TCRdb stores in-frame clones only, minus some. The sample gives under 200,000 clones, more than 85% of which show up once; roughly 7.3% is in the top ten. The sequenced sample consisted of peripheral blood. Receptors were obtained from a woman aged 80 or older in a cohort sampled during active or convalescent COVID-19.

The J gene is TRBJ2-5, the V gene TRBV5-5; 7 bases map to TRBD1. In germline, CDR1 is SGHKS, CDR2 YYEKEE (reference sequence). J was trimmed by 1 base and V by 4 bases; bases with no gene match: 4. CDR3 length: 14 residues. The CDR3 spells CASSPQGFQETQYF. The CDR3, as DNA: TGTGCCAGCAGCCCACAGGGGTTCCAAGAGACCCAGTACTTC.

The chain joins TRBV5-4 to TRBJ2-3; D ambiguous. Germline lookup yields CDR1 SGHNT and CDR2 YYREEE (reference sequence). The CDR3 length is 15 residues. The V end lost 3 bases, the J end lost 2 bases, and 13 bases lay between the germline ends. This CDR3 reads CASSSKSPYTDTQYF. In nucleotides, the CDR3 is TGTGCCAGCAGCTCTAAATCCCCTTACACAGATACGCAGTATTTT.

The chain couples TRBV19 to TRBJ1-4, with D possibly matching TRBD1 (6 bases). The CDR3 has 15 amino acids. In germline, CDR1 is LNHDA, CDR2 SQIVND (reference sequence). With 4 bases removed from V and 6 bases from J, the gap between germline ends came to 15 bases. CDR3 nucleotides: TGTGCCAGTAGTAGCTACAGGGCCGTGGATGAAAAACTGTTTTTT. Translated: CASSSYRAVDEKLFF.

In its sample, this clone was seen many times. The CDR3 is CASSGLAGGPYNEQFF. The DNA for the CDR3 is TGCGCCAGCAGCGGTTTAGCGGGGGGCCCCTACAATGAGCAGTTCTTC. The chain uses TRBV4-3 and TRBJ2-1, with TRBD2 matching 10 bases. The CDR3 sequence is 16 residues long. Germline trimming cut 5 bases from V and 2 bases from J; bases unmatched to any gene: 6. Germline values: CDR1 LGHNA, CDR2 YSLEER.

This rearrangement joins TRBV5-5 to TRBJ1-5, with D maybe TRBD1 (6 bases). Trimming took 2 bases from V and 5 from J, leaving 11 bases between them. CDR1 is SGHKS and CDR2 is YYEKEE in the germline V gene (reference sequence). The CDR3 contains 14 residues. DNA for the CDR3: TGTGCCAGCAGCTTAAGCAGGGGATATCAGCCCCAGCATTTT. Protein sequence: CASSLSRGYQPQHF. Filled out from reference TRBV5-5 and TRBJ1-5, the complete variable domain reads DAGVTQSPTHLIKTRGQQVTLRCSPISGHKSVSWYQQVLGQGPQFIFQYYEKEERGRGNFPDRFSARQFPNYSSELNVNALLLGDSALYLCASSLSRGYQPQHFGDGTRLSIL.

The chain combines TRBV11-2 with TRBJ1-1; D unclear. CDR1 is SGHAT, CDR2 FQNNGV, per germline. This CDR3 has 13 amino acids. Trimming pared 1 base from V and 6 bases from J, leaving 9 bases between. The CDR3 DNA reads as TGTGCCAGCAGCTTAGTACAACATGCTGAAGCTTTCTTT. Translating it yields CASSLVQHAEAFF.

The chain recombines TRBV7-2 with TRBJ2-7; 8 nucleotides line up with TRBD1. The CDR3 runs 14 residues. V dropped 5 bases and J dropped 0; count of bases not matched to a gene: 3. CDR1 SGHTA and CDR2 FQGNSA come from the germline V gene. The CDR3 DNA follows: TGTGCCAGCAGCGAGGACAGGGACTCCTACGAGCAGTACTTC. It codes for CASSEDRDSYEQYF.

The chain is built from TRBV6-5 and TRBJ2-1, with 7 bases lining up with TRBD1. The CDR3 extends over 14 amino acids. The V gene's germline CDR1 is MNHEY and CDR2 SVGAGI. V trimming: 5 bases; J trimming: 4 bases; junction bases outside the gene matches: 5. The DNA of the CDR3 is TGTGCCAGCAGTAGGCCGGGACAGTACAATGAGCAGTTCTTC. Residues: CASSRPGQYNEQFF.

CDR3 sequence reads: CASSPWDTRAGNTIYF. CDR3 bases: TGTGCCAGCTCACCCTGGGACACCCGAGCTGGAAACACCATATATTTT. The chain combines TRBV18 with TRBJ1-3; tentative D call: TRBD1 (6 bases). Germline V gene sequence: CDR1 KGHSH, CDR2 LQKENI. CDR3 length: 16 amino acids. Trimming pared 3 bases from V and 2 bases from J, leaving 14 bases between.

This clone has a handful of counts. CDR3 in amino acids: CSVEDWGVSPETQYF. The CDR3 nucleotides are TGCAGCGTTGAAGATTGGGGGGTTTCACCGGAGACCCAGTACTTC. The V call is TRBV29-1, the J call TRBJ2-5; D may be TRBD2 (6 bases). The CDR3 is 15 residues long. Trimming removed 0 bases from V and 5 bases from J, with 16 bases in between. The germline gives CDR1 SQVTM, CDR2 ANQGSEA.

This chain joins TRBV9 and TRBJ2-2; D is possibly TRBD1 (5 bases). Trimming cost V 3 bases and J 1 base, with 7 bases left between them. CDR1 is SGDLS, CDR2 YYNGEE, per germline. The CDR3 totals 14 residues. This CDR3 is CASSAQENTGELFF. DNA for the CDR3: TGTGCCAGCAGCGCACAGGAGAACACCGGGGAGCTGTTTTTT.

This sequence joins TRBV28 and TRBJ2-2; D is uncertain. Germline-derived CDR1 and CDR2 are MDHEN and SYDVKM. This CDR3 spans 17 amino acids. V lost 1 base, J lost 2 bases, and 14 bases lay in between. CDR3 residues: CASSLSAGRFNTGELFF. Here the CDR3 DNA reads TGTGCCAGCAGTTTATCGGCAGGCCGATTTAACACCGGGGAGCTGTTTTTT.

This clone showed up just a few times. The chain couples TRBV5-5 to TRBJ1-2; D is possibly TRBD1 (6 bases). The ends were cut back, 4 bases at V and 3 bases at J, with 13 bases in the middle. The CDR3 is 14 amino acids. Germline V lookup: CDR1 SGHKS, CDR2 YYEKEE (reference sequence). CDR3 DNA: TGTGCCAGCAGCCGGGACAAACCCGACTATGGCTACACCTTC. Translation: CASSRDKPDYGYTF.

The V and J genes are TRBV18 and TRBJ1-6; D is uncertain. CDR3 size: 12 residues. V was clipped by 2 bases and J by 18 bases, with 14 bases between them. In germline, CDR1 is KGHSH, CDR2 LQKENI. CDR3 amino acids: CASSPDTRDCHF. The CDR3 DNA is TGTGCCAGCTCACCAGACACCCGGGATTGCCACTTT.

The genes are TRBV7-8 and TRBJ1-3, with D uncertain. Trimming took off 4 bases at V and 0 bases at J, with 16 bases between the two ends. CDR1 is SGHVS, CDR2 FQNEAQ, per germline. This CDR3 comprises 17 residues. CDR3 amino acids: CASSSTGRRSSGNTIYF. CDR3 DNA: TGTGCCAGCAGCTCCACTGGGAGGCGGAGCTCTGGAAACACCATATATTTT.

This chain uses TRBV6-4 with TRBJ1-1; D is perhaps TRBD1 (5 bases). Per germline, CDR1 MRHNA and CDR2 SNTAGT. With 6 bases removed from V and 0 bases from J, the gap between germline ends came to 17 bases. There are 16 residues in the CDR3. The CDR3 region has the DNA TGTGCCAGCAGGAAATACAGACAGTTAATGAACACTGAAGCTTTCTTT. Amino acid sequence: CASRKYRQLMNTEAFF.

The CDR3, as DNA: TGTGCCAGCAGTCGTGCGCGGGGGAGCAATGAGCAGTTCTTC. Protein: CASSRARGSNEQFF. The chain links TRBV2 to TRBJ2-1; the match to TRBD2 covers 7 bases. This CDR3 region has 14 residues. Trimming cost V 5 bases and J 6 bases; bases outside gene matches: 7. The V gene's germline CDR1 is SNHLY and CDR2 FYNNEI.

This chain joins TRBV9 and TRBJ2-2; D remains ambiguous. The germline CDR1 and CDR2 sequences are SGDLS and YYNGEE. This CDR3 contains 16 residues. V was pared by 0 bases and J by 5 bases, with 14 bases between. The CDR3 nucleotides read TGTGCCAGCAGCGTAGAGGTGGGCGACCCAACCGGGGAGCTGTTTTTT. It yields the protein CASSVEVGDPTGELFF.

This clone was recorded only once. The genes are TRBV6-4 and TRBJ2-3; D is possibly TRBD2 (6 bases). The length of the CDR3 is 14 residues. V lost 6 bases, J lost 4 bases, and 14 bases lay in between. Germline loops: CDR1 MRHNA, CDR2 SNTAGT. The CDR3 coding sequence is TGTGCCAGCAGACCTCAACTAGCAGCAGATACGCAGTATTTT. Translated, it gives CASRPQLAADTQYF.

This sequence joins TRBV7-2 and TRBJ1-2; D unresolved. V lost 6 bases and J lost 0, with 17 bases in between. Germline CDR1 reads SGHTA; CDR2 reads FQGNSA. The CDR3 covers 16 residues. The chain's CDR3 is CASREGRGLPNYGYTF. CDR3 bases: TGTGCCAGCAGGGAGGGTCGGGGATTGCCTAACTATGGCTACACCTTC.

The chain has TRBV11-2 and TRBJ1-1; perhaps TRBD1 as D (5 bases). Germline assignment: CDR1 SGHAT and CDR2 FQNNGV. The CDR3 runs to 15 residues. The V end lost 3 bases, the J end lost 5 bases, and 16 bases lay between the germline ends. CDR3 bases: TGTGCCAGCAGCTTCGTGGGTTCTAGGGGAACTGAAGCTTTCTTT. Protein product: CASSFVGSRGTEAFF.

This chain connects TRBV30 to TRBJ1-2; 10 bases fit TRBD1. The ends lost 0 bases at V and 8 bases at J; junction bases unmatched: 3. The CDR3 has 13 residues. Germline-derived CDR1 and CDR2 are GTSNPN and SVGIG (reference sequence). The CDR3 nucleotides are TGTGCCTGGAGTGTGGGACAGGGGTCGGGCTACACCTTC. The encoded protein is CAWSVGQGSGYTF. The full variable domain, completed using reference TRBV30 and TRBJ1-2, is SQTIHQWPATLVQPVGSPLSLECTVEGTSNPNLYWYRQAAGRGLQLLFYSVGIGQISSEVPQNLSASRPQDRQFILSSKKLLLSDSGFYLCAWSVGQGSGYTFGSGTRLTVV.

The V and J genes are TRBV5-1 and TRBJ2-5; D perhaps matches TRBD2 (6 bases). V lost 4 bases, J lost 0 bases, and 10 bases lay in between. Looked up from germline, CDR1 is SGHRS and CDR2 is YFSETQ. The CDR3 loop spans 14 amino acids. The CDR3 spells CASSPRDYQETQYF. CDR3 DNA: TGCGCCAGCAGCCCCCGGGACTACCAAGAGACCCAGTACTTC.

The chain couples TRBV7-6 to TRBJ1-4; D gene uncertain. The germline V and J ends were trimmed by 4 bases and 3 bases, with 15 bases remaining between them. The CDR3 runs to 16 residues. Per the germline V gene, CDR1 is SGHVS and CDR2 is FNYEAQ. The CDR3 sequence is CASSSGAARPNEKLFF. Written as DNA, the CDR3 is TGTGCCAGCAGCTCTGGAGCGGCAAGACCTAATGAAAAACTGTTTTTT.

The chain carries TRBV6-6 and TRBJ1-1; maybe TRBD1 (6 bases). The CDR3 spans 13 residues. Germline V gives CDR1 MNHNY, CDR2 SVGAGI (reference sequence). The V end lost 5 bases, the J end lost 4 bases, and 11 bases lay between the germline ends. Here the CDR3 reads CASSATGSTEAFF. The CDR3 nucleotides are TGTGCCAGCAGTGCAACAGGGTCCACTGAAGCTTTCTTT.

This chain joins TRBV7-8 and TRBJ1-6; D remains ambiguous. The V and J ends lost 2 bases and 5 bases respectively, with 7 bases between them. Per germline, CDR1 SGHVS and CDR2 FQNEAQ. This CDR3 spans 14 amino acids. CDR3 in DNA: TGTGCCAGCAGCTTATATTCAGATAATTCACCCCTCCACTTT. Translation gives CASSLYSDNSPLHF. The full variable domain, rest sourced from reference TRBV7-8 and TRBJ1-6, is GAGVSQSPRYKVAKRGQDVALRCDPISGHVSLFWYQQALGQGPEFLTYFQNEAQLDKSGLPSDRFFAERPEGSVSTLKIQRTQQEDSAVYLCASSLYSDNSPLHFGNGTRLTVT.

The chain links TRBV6-2 or TRBV6-3 to TRBJ1-2; D is ambiguous. The ends were cut back, 4 bases at V and 6 bases at J, with 15 bases in the middle. The length of the CDR3 is 14 residues. CDR1 and CDR2 (germline): MNHEY, SVGEGT. CDR3 in DNA: TGTGCCAGCAGTTCCAGGAAATTAAGTCATGGCTACACCTTC. This translates into CASSSRKLSHGYTF.

CDR3 amino acids: CASRDEGSYGYTF. The CDR3 DNA reads as TGTGCCAGCAGGGATGAGGGCTCCTATGGCTACACCTTC. V gene TRBV2 combines with J gene TRBJ1-2; D unresolved. Germline loops: CDR1 SNHLY, CDR2 FYNNEI. V was pared by 6 bases and J by 4 bases, with 12 bases between. The CDR3 is 13 residues long. The variable domain in full, completed from reference TRBV2 and TRBJ1-2, reads EPEVTQTPSHQVTQMGQEVILRCVPISNHLYFYWYRQILGQKVEFLVSFYNNEISEKSEIFDDQFSVERPDGSNFTLKIRSTKLEDSAMYFCASRDEGSYGYTFGSGTRLTVV.

The V call is TRBV24-1, the J call TRBJ2-1, with 8 bases matching TRBD1. The CDR3 runs to 16 residues. J was trimmed by 7 bases and V by 0 bases; bases with no gene match: 7. Germline V gives CDR1 KGHDR, CDR2 SFDVKD. CDR3 loop: CATSDLRPGQENEQFF. The CDR3 bases are TGTGCCACCAGTGATTTGCGACCGGGACAGGAAAATGAGCAGTTCTTC.

The gene calls are TRBV4-1 and TRBJ2-5; D is perhaps TRBD1 (6 bases). V lost 0 bases and J 5 bases, leaving 16 bases between the germline ends. CDR1 MGHRA and CDR2 YSYEKL come from the germline V gene. The CDR3 loop spans 16 amino acids. This CDR3 reads CASSQDRATGQETQYF. The CDR3 DNA reads TGCGCCAGCAGCCAAGATCGGGCCACAGGGCAGGAGACCCAGTACTTC.

This CDR3 reads CASSDLENNYGYTF. DNA of the CDR3: TGTGCCAGCAGTGATTTGGAGAATAACTATGGCTACACCTTC. V usage is TRBV25-1 and J usage is TRBJ1-2; D gene uncertain. The CDR3 runs to 14 residues. V was cut by 3 bases and J by 1 base, with 9 bases left in between. Germline lookup yields CDR1 MGHDK and CDR2 SYGVNS.

The chain links TRBV12-3 or TRBV12-4 to TRBJ1-3, with 9 bases that match TRBD1. The CDR3 is 13 residues long. V lost 6 bases, J lost 6 bases, and 3 bases stayed unmatched. The CDR3 DNA is TGTGCCAGCAGAGACAGGGGGACAAACACCATATATTTT. This gives the protein CASRDRGTNTIYF.